This TCR beta chain appears in the sequencing data of a study of blood T cell repertoires in COVID-19 (dated by TCRdb to 2019 to 2021). Regarding the study in general: The collaborator samples originated in the United States, Italy and Spain and spanned the acute and convalescent phases of COVID-19. Where HLA class I and class II types were available, the types were taken from metadata supplied by the sample provider, not from assay-based typing. The repertoires were released in a freely available public database intended as a resource for research on the immune response to SARS-CoV-2. The samples were drawn from two sources: the first 160 participants of the ongoing ImmuneRACE study, and over 950 subjects contributed by 6 global collaborators. The dataset comprised deeply sampled blood TCRbeta repertoires from subjects exposed to, actively infected with, or recovered from COVID-19. The prospective study material was composed of cDNA or gDNA derived from T cells, B-cell-depleted T cells, or PBMCs. A de-identified subject ID, COVID-19 status, age in years and sex were almost always included in the sample metadata. Findings and caveats that apply to the study as a whole: The amount of clinical and demographic metadata varied by source and participant and was provided uncurated.

A note on this clone: The clone's antigen remains unknown. No base qualities exist here, and no much larger clone lies one base off it.

The CDR3 starts with the cysteine, ends with the phenylalanine, and has 14 residues. CDR3 DNA only is kept here, 42 bases in frame from base 1. Per the germline V gene, MDHEN is the CDR1 and SYDVKM is the CDR2. V loses 6 bases of germline sequence and J loses 4 bases, and the interval between the two ends is 15 bases. TCRbeta CDR3 regions were amplified from genomic DNA by means of the immunoSEQ Assay, a bias-controlled multiplex PCR. The authors' analysis ran thus. The number of nucleated cells in each sample was estimated by amplification of reference gene primers within the assay. Sequence reads were collapsed and filtered to measure the absolute abundance of every unique TCRbeta CDR3 rearrangement. For each sample, productive Simpson clonality was calculated as the square root of Simpson's diversity index over productive rearrangements. TCRdb obtained this table from immuneACCESS and retained in-frame rearrangements with V and J assigned. These tables miss some clones; where compared with another copy, unresolved V genes account for less than half of the shortfall, and the remainder is unexplained. V and J calls plus clone size are reproduced from that table; the DNA served to infer D and trimming. The sample table lists under 140,000 clones, roughly 85% of them with a count of one. Of the sample, around 4.4% falls within the top ten clones.

Whole blood was collected in K2EDTA tubes by collaborating institutions according to the institutions' own protocols. Collaborator samples were shipped for TCRbeta analysis as frozen whole blood, isolated PBMCs, or DNA extracted from either sample type. Sequencing input: peripheral blood. The chain uses TRBV28 and TRBJ1-2, with TRBD1 tentatively as D gene (6 bases match). This receptor was taken from a human donor in a cohort sampled during active COVID-19. The CDR3 protein: CASSLGSGVYGYTF. The DNA sequence reads TGTGCCAGCAGCCTCGGGTCAGGGGTCTATGGCTACACCTTC.